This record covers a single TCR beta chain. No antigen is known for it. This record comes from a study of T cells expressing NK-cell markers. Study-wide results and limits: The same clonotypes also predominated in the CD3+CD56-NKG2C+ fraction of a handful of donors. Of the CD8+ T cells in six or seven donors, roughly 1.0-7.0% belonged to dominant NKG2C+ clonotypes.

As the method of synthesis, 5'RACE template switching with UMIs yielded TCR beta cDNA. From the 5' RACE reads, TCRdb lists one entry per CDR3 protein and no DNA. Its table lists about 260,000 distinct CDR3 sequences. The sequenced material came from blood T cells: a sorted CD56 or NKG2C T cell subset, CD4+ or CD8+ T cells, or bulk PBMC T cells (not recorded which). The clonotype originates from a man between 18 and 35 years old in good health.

The CDR3 protein is CASKWPSSTDTQYF. The chain couples TRBV5-1 to TRBJ2-3; lacking DNA, the TRBD2 call made by TCRdb goes unchecked. From germline, CDR1 is SGHRS and CDR2 YFSETQ. The CDR3 totals 14 residues.